The sequence of this TCR beta chain was determined in a study of beta chain features in type 1 diabetes. Every bit of the isolated RNA underwent reverse transcription, so sequencing read expressed TCRB transcripts. The repertoire was sequenced with immunoSEQ multiplex PCR; TCRdb's copy has only in-frame clones and lacks some. The sample lists about 930,000 clones; 17% were seen once. This clone was found a few times. CDR3 size: 13 residues. CDR1 and CDR2 (germline): ENHRY, SYGVKD. Trimming left V 10 bases short and J 2 bases short, with 15 bases between. The sequenced material came from naive CD4+ T cells from blood. V gene TRBV10-3 combines with J gene TRBJ2-7, with a tentative D call TRBD2 (6 bases). This receptor was obtained from a woman aged 18-29 years in good health. This chain's CDR3 is CATTSRDAYEQYF. For the CDR3, the DNA is TGTGCCACGACCTCGCGGGACGCCTACGAGCAGTACTTC.